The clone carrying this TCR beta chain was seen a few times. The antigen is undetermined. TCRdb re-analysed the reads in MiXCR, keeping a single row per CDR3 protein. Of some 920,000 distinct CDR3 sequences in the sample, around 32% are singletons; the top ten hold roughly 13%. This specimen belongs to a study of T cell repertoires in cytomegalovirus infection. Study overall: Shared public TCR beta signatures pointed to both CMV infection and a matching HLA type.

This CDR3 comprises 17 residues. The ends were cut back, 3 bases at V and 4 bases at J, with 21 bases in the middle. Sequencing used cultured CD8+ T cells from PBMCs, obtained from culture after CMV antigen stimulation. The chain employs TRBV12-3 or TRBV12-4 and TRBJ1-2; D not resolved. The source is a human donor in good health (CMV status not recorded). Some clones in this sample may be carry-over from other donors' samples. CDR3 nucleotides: TGTGCCAGCAGTTTTATACTTGCGACACCATGGGGCTATGGCTACACCTTC. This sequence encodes CASSFILATPWGYGYTF.